One TCR beta chain is described in this entry. What it binds is unknown. This table comes from immunoSEQ multiplex PCR, and its TCRdb copy is limited to in-frame clones, with some not included. The table shows 65,000 or so clones, with about 87% occurring only once. These data belong to a study of Tregs in tolerant kidney transplant recipients. The nonmyeloablative bone marrow transplants came from related graft donors, with transient mixed chimerism. The study, taken as a whole, reports: Tolerant patients' donor-specific Tregs expanded beyond overall Tregs, suggesting antigen-driven growth. Activated donor B cell expansion appeared to reveal the most relevant donor-specific TCRbeta repertoire.

The sequencing used CD4+ T cells from blood (PBMCs), collected 6 months after the transplant. The clonotype comes from a human patient who received a combined kidney and bone marrow transplant. The T cells may partly be graft donor cells.

This CDR3 reads CAWSEGFSTDTQYF. The CDR3, as DNA: TGTGCCTGGAGTGAGGGGTTCTCCACAGATACGCAGTATTTT. J is TRBJ2-3 and V is TRBV30, with a weak D call TRBD1 (5 bases). The length of the CDR3 is 14 residues. CDR1 and CDR2 from the germline V gene are GTSNPN and SVGIG (reference sequence). Trimming took off 1 base at V and 2 bases at J, with 10 bases between the two ends. Filled out from reference TRBV30 and TRBJ2-3, the complete variable domain reads SQTIHQWPATLVQPVGSPLSLECTVEGTSNPNLYWYRQAAGRGLQLLFYSVGIGQISSEVPQNLSASRPQDRQFILSSKKLLLSDSGFYLCAWSEGFSTDTQYFGPGTRLTVL.